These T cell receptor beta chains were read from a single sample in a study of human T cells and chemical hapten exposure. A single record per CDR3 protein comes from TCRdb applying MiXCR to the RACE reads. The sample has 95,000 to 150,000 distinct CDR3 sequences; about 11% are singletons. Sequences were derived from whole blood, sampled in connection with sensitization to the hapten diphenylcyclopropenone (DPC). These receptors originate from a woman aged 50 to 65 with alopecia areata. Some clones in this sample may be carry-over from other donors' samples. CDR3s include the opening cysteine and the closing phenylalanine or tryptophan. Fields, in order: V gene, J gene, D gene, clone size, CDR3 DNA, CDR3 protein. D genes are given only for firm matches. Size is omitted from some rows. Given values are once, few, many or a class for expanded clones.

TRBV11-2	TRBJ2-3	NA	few	TGTGCCAGCAGCTTAGGAAGCACCCCTAGCACAGATACGCAGTATTTT	CASSLGSTPSTDTQYF
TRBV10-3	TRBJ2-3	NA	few	TGTGCCATCAGCCGGGACACTACACCAGATACGCAGTATTTT	CAISRDTTPDTQYF
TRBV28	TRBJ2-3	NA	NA	TGTGCCAGCAGTTTTCGGGCTGGCACAGATACGCAGTATTTT	CASSFRAGTDTQYF
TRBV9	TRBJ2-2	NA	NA	TGTGCCAGCAGCTCGCCTCGTGCGGGGTCGAACACCGGGGAGCTGTTTTTT	CASSSPRAGSNTGELFF
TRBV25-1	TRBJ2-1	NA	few	TGTGCCAGTACTCAATTGGGGGGCGAGCAGTTCTTC	CASTQLGGEQFF
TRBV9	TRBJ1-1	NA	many	TGTGCCAGCAGCGTAGGGCCTGAAGCTTTCTTT	CASSVGPEAFF
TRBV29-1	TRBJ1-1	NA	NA	TGCAGCGTTGAAGATCTGGTGGCACCCCGGGGCACTGAAGCTTTCTTT	CSVEDLVAPRGTEAFF
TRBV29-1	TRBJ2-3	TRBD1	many	TGCAGCGTTGTTGGACAGGGCACAGATACGCAGTATTTT	CSVVGQGTDTQYF
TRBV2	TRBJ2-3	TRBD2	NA	TGTGCCAGCAGTGTAGAAGAGCGGGGGGCCGTCACAGATACGCAGTATTTT	CASSVEERGAVTDTQYF
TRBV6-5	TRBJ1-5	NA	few	TGTGCCAGCAGTTACGCCAGGTCGGGACAGCCCCAGCATTTT	CASSYARSGQPQHF
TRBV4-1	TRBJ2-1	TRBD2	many	TGCGCCAGCAGCCACGGACTAGCGGGAGGGCAGGGGGAGCAGTTCTTC	CASSHGLAGGQGEQFF
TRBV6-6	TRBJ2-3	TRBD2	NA	TGTGCCAGCAGAGCTAGCGGGAAACGAAGCACAGATACGCAGTATTTT	CASRASGKRSTDTQYF
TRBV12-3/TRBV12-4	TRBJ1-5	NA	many	TGTGCCAGCAGTTTAGGGGGAGTTCGGAATCAGCCCCAGCATTTT	CASSLGGVRNQPQHF
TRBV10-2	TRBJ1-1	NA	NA	TGCGCCATCAAAGCCCAAATGCCGGAGGTGGGCACTGAAGCTTTCTTT	CAIKAQMPEVGTEAFF
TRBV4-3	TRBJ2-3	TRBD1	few	TGCGCCAGCAGCTTACCCCCAGGGGGTGCCATCACAGATACGCAGTATTTT	CASSLPPGGAITDTQYF
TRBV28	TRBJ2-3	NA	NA	TGTGCCAGCAGTTTGCTACAGGATACGCAGTATTTT	CASSLLQDTQYF
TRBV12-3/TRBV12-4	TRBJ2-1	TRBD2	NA	TGTGCCAGCAGTCTGGGACTAGCGGGAGTCTTC	CASSLGLAGVF
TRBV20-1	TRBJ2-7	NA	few	TGCAGTGCTAGAGGGTCCGGGACTTCAGCCTACGAGCAGTACTTC	CSARGSGTSAYEQYF
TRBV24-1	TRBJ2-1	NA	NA	TGTGTCAGTTCGGGCTCCTACAATGAGCAGTTCTTC	CVSSGSYNEQFF
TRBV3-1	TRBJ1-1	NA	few	TGTGCCAGCAGCCAATTCAGGGTCGGCACTGAAGCTTTCTTT	CASSQFRVGTEAFF
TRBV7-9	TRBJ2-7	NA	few	TGTGCCAGCAGCTTAATGGGCGCTCAAGCTTACGAGCAGTACTTC	CASSLMGAQAYEQYF